The 17 T cell receptor beta chains listed next were all sequenced from one sample in a study of response to subunit inactivated influenza vaccine. TCRdb used MiXCR to reprocess the RT-PCR reads, holding one entry per CDR3 protein. The data show 500,000 to 600,000 distinct CDR3 sequences, 15% to 20% seen once. The sample here was CD4+ T cells sorted from PBMCs, taken less than 30 months after vaccination. The receptors stem from a man in his fifties or sixties who received an inactivated influenza vaccine.

The sample holds many counts of this clonotype. J is TRBJ2-4 and V is TRBV14, with TRBD2 matching 10 bases. The CDR3 extends over 14 amino acids. V gave up 3 bases and J gave up 9 bases; unmatched junction bases: 5. Germline V lookup: CDR1 SGHDN, CDR2 FVKESK. The CDR3 sequence is CASSQSSGSSIQYF. The DNA of the CDR3 is TGTGCCAGCAGCCAGTCTAGCGGGAGTTCCATTCAGTACTTC.

This clonotype was seen at least ten times. V and J are TRBV20-1 and TRBJ1-3; D gene uncertain. The CDR3 loop spans 12 amino acids. Trimming removed 2 bases at V and 5 bases at J, with 7 bases between. Germline assignment: CDR1 DFQATT and CDR2 SNEGSKA (reference sequence). CDR3: CSARYNRNTIYF. For the CDR3, the DNA is TGCAGTGCTAGATATAATAGAAACACCATATATTTT.

This clonotype came up many times. The chain links TRBV4-2 to TRBJ1-5, with D perhaps matching TRBD1 (5 bases). This CDR3 region has 14 residues. Germline CDR1 and CDR2: LGHNA and YNFKEQ. V was shortened by 1 base and J by 7 bases, with 11 bases between the two germline ends. The CDR3 coding sequence is TGTGCCAGCAGCCAAGGGTTGCAGGGCCAGCCCCAGCATTTT. Its translation is CASSQGLQGQPQHF.

This clonotype was seen a handful of times. The rearrangement links TRBV5-1 to TRBJ2-7, with 10 nucleotides matching TRBD2. Germline values: CDR1 SGHRS, CDR2 YFSETQ. The CDR3 has 14 residues. The V and J ends lost 0 bases and 7 bases, in that order; junction bases with no gene match: 4. The CDR3 loop reads CASSLGTSGGEQYF. DNA for the CDR3: TGCGCCAGCAGCTTGGGGACTAGCGGCGGGGAGCAGTACTTC.

This clonotype was seen more than once but under ten times. This chain links TRBV5-1 with TRBJ2-7; 11 positions agree with TRBD1. Per germline, CDR1 SGHRS and CDR2 YFSETQ. The V segment lost 0 bases and the J segment 2 bases; nucleotides outside the gene matches: 7. The CDR3 totals 17 residues. DNA of the CDR3: TGCGCCAGCAGCTTGGTCCCAGGGGGACAGGGGGCCTACGAGCAGTACTTC. It yields the protein CASSLVPGGQGAYEQYF.

The gene calls are TRBV7-2 and TRBJ1-2, with D maybe TRBD1 (6 bases). Trimming took off 1 base at V and 3 bases at J, with 12 bases between the two ends. Germline lookup yields CDR1 SGHTA and CDR2 FQGNSA. The CDR3 totals 15 residues. In DNA form, the CDR3 reads TGTGCCAGCAGCTTAGTGCAGGGGATGGACTATGGCTACACCTTC. It specifies CASSLVQGMDYGYTF. Combining the CDR3 with reference TRBV7-2 and TRBJ1-2 gives the whole variable domain GAGVSQSPSNKVTEKGKDVELRCDPISGHTALYWYRQSLGQGLEFLIYFQGNSAPDKSGLPSDRFSAERTGGSVSTLTIQRTQQEDSAVYLCASSLVQGMDYGYTFGSGTRLTVV.

This clonotype was observed a handful of times. The chain combines TRBV4-3 with TRBJ2-1; 12 positions agree with TRBD2. V trimming: 3 bases; J trimming: 5 bases; junction bases outside the gene matches: 8. This CDR3 is 17 amino acids long. Per germline, CDR1 LGHNA and CDR2 YSLEER. In nucleotides, the CDR3 is TGCGCCAGCAGCCAGGTCAAACTAGCGGGAGGCAACAATGAGCAGTTCTTC. The encoded protein is CASSQVKLAGGNNEQFF.

V is TRBV5-1 and J is TRBJ2-5; the match to TRBD1 covers 8 bases. The length of the CDR3 is 14 residues. CDR1 SGHRS and CDR2 YFSETQ come from the germline V gene. V trimming: 1 base; J trimming: 3 bases; junction bases outside the gene matches: 2. CDR3 in amino acids: CASSLQDREETQYF. The CDR3 DNA sequence: TGCGCCAGCAGCTTGCAGGACAGGGAAGAGACCCAGTACTTC.

The J gene is TRBJ2-6, the V gene TRBV24-1; TRBD2 matches 7 bases. The ends lost 6 bases at V and 1 base at J; junction bases unmatched: 14. The CDR3 extends over 19 amino acids. Germline V lookup: CDR1 KGHDR, CDR2 SFDVKD. Here the CDR3 DNA reads TGTGCCACCAGTTCCCCCCTGGGGGAGGGATATTCTGGGGCCAACGTCCTGACTTTC. It translates to CATSSPLGEGYSGANVLTF.

In its sample, this clonotype was seen a few times. The chain's CDR3 is CASSVQQGNTEAFF. CDR3 DNA: TGTGCCAGCAGCGTACAACAGGGGAACACTGAAGCTTTCTTT. This sequence joins TRBV11-2 and TRBJ1-1, with a possible D match to TRBD1 (6 bases). Germline CDR1 SGHAT, CDR2 FQNNGV. The CDR3 is 14 amino acids. V lost 5 bases, J lost 1 base, and 11 bases lay in between.

This clonotype was found a few times. V and J are TRBV3-1 and TRBJ1-2, with D perhaps matching TRBD1 (5 bases). Germline V gene data show CDR1 as LGHDT and CDR2 as YNNKEL (reference sequence). The CDR3 totals 13 residues. The V end was cut by 4 bases, the J end by 3 bases, with 9 bases between. CDR3 in amino acids: CASSPGFHYGYTF. CDR3 coding DNA: TGTGCCAGCAGCCCAGGGTTTCACTATGGCTACACCTTC.

This clonotype appeared a few times. The chain uses TRBV12-3 or TRBV12-4 and TRBJ1-5; D is uncertain. The V and J ends lost 0 bases and 7 bases respectively, with 10 bases between them. CDR3 length equals 14 residues. CDR3 coding DNA: TGTGCCAGCAGTTTAGCGGGCCCTTCCCAGCCCCAGCATTTT. Protein product: CASSLAGPSQPQHF.

This chain links TRBV7-9 with TRBJ2-6; weak D call: TRBD1 (5 bases). The CDR3 covers 18 residues. Per the germline V gene, CDR1 is SEHNR and CDR2 is FQNEAQ (reference sequence). V lost 7 bases and J lost 0, with 19 bases in between. The DNA for the CDR3 is TGTGCCAGCACCCGTAGGCGTCAGGGAACCTCTGGGGCCAACGTCCTGACTTTC. This gives the protein CASTRRRQGTSGANVLTF.

This clonotype was detected only a few times. This chain uses TRBV12-3 or TRBV12-4 with TRBJ1-3; 7 bases are a match to TRBD1. J gave up 0 bases and V 6 bases, and 5 bases lay outside the gene matches. This CDR3 contains 15 residues. CDR3 loop: CASSLGQLSGNTIYF. The CDR3 bases are TGTGCCAGCAGCCTGGGACAGCTCTCTGGAAACACCATATATTTT.

DNA of the CDR3: TGTGCCAGCAGTGAAGCGCGGCATGTAGAGACCCAGTACTTC. This translates into CASSEARHVETQYF. The rearrangement links TRBV6-1 to TRBJ2-5; D uncertain. This CDR3 has 14 amino acids. Germline V CDR1 and CDR2: MNHNS, SASEGT. V was shortened by 0 bases and J by 4 bases, with 9 bases between the two germline ends.

The sample holds a few counts of this clonotype. V is TRBV4-2 and J is TRBJ1-6; no definite D call. The CDR3 has 15 amino acids. Germline V gene sequence: CDR1 LGHNA, CDR2 YNFKEQ. Trimming shortened V by 0 bases and J by 5 bases, and 8 bases separated the two germline ends. CDR3 DNA: TGTGCCAGCAGCCAAGAACGGATCGATAATTCACCCCTCCACTTT. The encoded protein is CASSQERIDNSPLHF.

This clonotype came up a few times. The chain recombines TRBV12-3 or TRBV12-4 with TRBJ2-2, with D possibly TRBD2 on 5 matching bases. V gave up 7 bases and J gave up 4 bases, with 13 bases separating them. The CDR3 extends over 14 amino acids. The CDR3 DNA reads as TGTGCCAGCACCCTAACTAGAGGCACCGGGGAGCTGTTTTTT. It encodes CASTLTRGTGELFF.